A single sample gave rise to the 16 T cell receptor beta chains below, sequenced in a study of PD-1 blockade in classical Hodgkin lymphoma. Time point meaning: cycle 4 day 1 (C4D1), after less than 7 weeks of nivolumab. Every patient had relapsed following autologous stem cell transplantation, and cohorts differed in brentuximab vedotin exposure. Produced via immunoSEQ multiplex PCR; TCRdb's table is partial and in-frame only. The data show roughly 94,000 clones, roughly 91% seen once. Specimen: peripheral blood mononuclear cells (PBMCs), collected before the fourth cycle of nivolumab. All receptors come from a human donor with classical Hodgkin lymphoma.

The chain combines TRBV5-6 with TRBJ1-5; tentatively, D is TRBD1 (5 bases). CDR3 length: 17 residues. Germline V CDR1 and CDR2: SGHDT, YYEEEE. V lost 1 base to trimming and J lost 3 bases, with 17 bases between them. The CDR3 nucleotides are TGTGCCAGCAGCTTGTGGCAGGGAAAAATGAACAATCAGCCCCAGCATTTT. Translation: CASSLWQGKMNNQPQHF. Full variable domain (rest looked up from reference TRBV5-6 and TRBJ1-5): DAGVTQSPTHLIKTRGQQVTLRCSPKSGHDTVSWYQQALGQGPQFIFQYYEEEERQRGNFPDRFSGHQFPNYSSELNVNALLLGDSALYLCASSLWQGKMNNQPQHFGDGTRLSIL.

V is TRBV6-6 and J is TRBJ2-3; D call uncertain. This CDR3 has 11 residues. Germline V gene data show CDR1 as MNHNY and CDR2 as SVGAGI (reference sequence). The V and J ends lost 8 bases and 3 bases respectively, with 6 bases between them. The CDR3 sequence: CASLITDTQYF. For the CDR3, the DNA is TGTGCCAGCTTGATTACAGATACGCAGTATTTT.

This rearrangement joins TRBV19 to TRBJ2-7; possibly TRBD1 for D (6 bases). Germline V CDR1 and CDR2: LNHDA, SQIVND (reference sequence). The CDR3 is made up of 12 amino acids. V was cut by 6 bases and J by 1 base, with 7 bases left in between. The CDR3 sequence is CASRQGSYEQYF. Written as DNA, the CDR3 is TGTGCCAGTAGACAGGGATCCTACGAGCAGTACTTC.

The chain joins TRBV29-1 to TRBJ1-1, with 7 bases aligning to TRBD1. The V segment lost 2 bases and the J segment 9 bases; nucleotides outside the gene matches: 12. The germline V gene has CDR1 SQVTM and CDR2 ANQGSEA. The CDR3 contains 14 residues. The CDR3 DNA is TGCAGCGTTGAACCTACAGGGGCGAGAGGGAAAGCTTTCTTT. Protein product: CSVEPTGARGKAFF.

The rearrangement links TRBV6-5 to TRBJ1-2; 10 bases line up with TRBD1. The length of the CDR3 is 15 residues. Trimming removed 5 bases from V and 4 bases from J; junction bases left unmatched: 7. Germline CDR1 MNHEY, CDR2 SVGAGI. The CDR3 loop reads CASSISRTGGYGYTF. The CDR3 region has the DNA TGTGCCAGCAGTATCTCTCGGACAGGGGGCTATGGCTACACCTTC.

The rearrangement uses TRBV7-2 and TRBJ2-7; D gene unclear. Between the trimmed V and J ends, which lost 5 bases and 7 bases, there was a span of 15 bases. Germline assignment: CDR1 SGHTA and CDR2 FQGNSA. The CDR3 is made up of 13 amino acids. DNA for the CDR3: TGTGCCAGCAGCCCCGGGCCTGCTGGGGAGCAGTACTTC. This codes for CASSPGPAGEQYF.

This chain joins TRBV10-3 and TRBJ2-4, with D tentatively TRBD1 or TRBD2 (5 bases each). Germline-derived CDR1 and CDR2 are ENHRY and SYGVKD. V gave up 3 bases and J gave up 4 bases, with 10 bases separating them. CDR3 length equals 14 residues. The chain's CDR3 is CAISDGAPKNIQYF. The CDR3 DNA reads as TGTGCCATCAGTGACGGGGCGCCTAAAAACATTCAGTACTTC.

The chain employs TRBV19 and TRBJ2-2; D call uncertain. Per germline, CDR1 LNHDA and CDR2 SQIVND (reference sequence). V was shortened by 2 bases and J by 6 bases, with 7 bases between the two germline ends. This CDR3 contains 13 residues. In nucleotides, the CDR3 is TGTGCCAGTAGTATAAAAAGGGCCGGGGAGCTGTTTTTT. It yields the protein CASSIKRAGELFF.

Remarks on this clone: Mismatch with germline at one junction end may stem from a read error. The V and J genes are TRBV9 and TRBJ2-1; the D gene is possibly TRBD2 (7 bases). The CDR3 totals 12 residues. The V gene's germline CDR1 is SGDLS and CDR2 YYNGEE. The CDR3 DNA follows: TGTGCCAGCAGCAAACCAAGCGGGAAGGGGGTCTTC. Amino acid sequence: CASSKPSGKGVF.

This clone was detected once. The chain recombines TRBV19 with TRBJ2-1; 8 nucleotides align to TRBD2. The V and J ends lost 5 bases and 7 bases, in that order; junction bases with no gene match: 16. Germline lookup yields CDR1 LNHDA and CDR2 SQIVND (reference sequence). The CDR3 has 17 residues. CDR3 sequence reads: CASSPRGGRFGRNEQFF. The CDR3 DNA follows: TGTGCCAGTAGTCCCCGCGGGGGGCGGTTCGGCAGGAATGAGCAGTTCTTC.

The V gene is TRBV2, the J gene TRBJ2-7; 12 bases fit TRBD2. The CDR3 length is 14 residues. The ends lost 4 bases at V and 6 bases at J; junction bases unmatched: 4. Germline loops: CDR1 SNHLY, CDR2 FYNNEI. This chain's CDR3 is CASSGGLAGFEQYF. The CDR3 nucleotides are TGTGCCAGCAGTGGAGGACTAGCGGGATTCGAGCAGTACTTC.

The chain carries TRBV7-8 and TRBJ2-5; D is perhaps TRBD2 (5 bases). Trimming stripped 3 bases from V and 5 bases from J, with 10 bases between. The CDR3 is 13 residues long. Germline V gives CDR1 SGHVS, CDR2 FQNEAQ. CDR3 in amino acids: CASSFPGGETQYF. CDR3 bases: TGTGCCAGCAGCTTCCCGGGCGGGGAGACCCAGTACTTC.

The rearrangement links TRBV9 to TRBJ2-5; D unclear. This CDR3 has 13 residues. The germline gives CDR1 SGDLS, CDR2 YYNGEE. Deletions cut 1 base from V and 4 bases from J, with 8 bases between. CDR3 nucleotide sequence: TGTGCCAGCAGCGTAAATCTCGGAGAGACCCAGTACTTC. Amino acid sequence: CASSVNLGETQYF.

The V gene is TRBV19, the J gene TRBJ2-2; the match to TRBD2 covers 8 bases. The V gene's germline CDR1 is LNHDA and CDR2 SQIVND (reference sequence). With 7 bases clipped from V and 7 bases from J, the junction kept 5 bases outside the gene matches. The CDR3 runs to 13 residues. CDR3 nucleotide sequence: TGTGCCAGTACCACTAGCGGAGTCGGGGAGCTGTTTTTT. It specifies CASTTSGVGELFF.

The V and J genes are TRBV5-1 and TRBJ1-1; the D gene is possibly TRBD1 (5 bases). The length of the CDR3 is 16 residues. V was clipped by 0 bases and J by 4 bases, with 16 bases between them. Per germline, CDR1 SGHRS and CDR2 YFSETQ. CDR3 in DNA: TGCGCCAGCAGCTTGGACGGGGACCCAAGTTCCACTGAAGCTTTCTTT. Translation gives CASSLDGDPSSTEAFF. Complete variable domain (other parts from reference TRBV5-1 and TRBJ1-1): KAGVTQTPRYLIKTRGQQVTLSCSPISGHRSVSWYQQTPGQGLQFLFEYFSETQRNKGNFPGRFSGRQFSNSRSEMNVSTLELGDSALYLCASSLDGDPSSTEAFFGQGTRLTVV.

The chain links TRBV4-1 to TRBJ2-2; no clear D gene. Per germline, CDR1 MGHRA and CDR2 YSYEKL. Deletions cut 3 bases from V and 2 bases from J, with 4 bases between. CDR3 length equals 13 residues. DNA for the CDR3: TGCGCCAGCAGCCAGAGAAACACCGGGGAGCTGTTTTTT. Translating it yields CASSQRNTGELFF.